This is a list of T cell receptor beta chains from one sample in a study of blood T cells in healthy people across ages. Each CDR3 protein gets one entry after TCRdb re-called the 5' RACE reads with MiXCR. The sample lists roughly 500,000 distinct CDR3 sequences, approximately 27% seen once, with around 20% in the top ten. Specimen: blood. The receptors originated from a woman aged 70 to 79 in good health. The CDR3 runs from the conserved cysteine through the conserved F or W. A D gene is named only where the DNA matches it firmly. Size is omitted from some rows. Given values are once, few, many or a class for expanded clones.

size: many; J: TRBJ1-2; D: -; V: TRBV20-1; DNA: TGCAGTGCTAGAGGGTCCTATGGCTACACCTTC; CDR3: CSARGSYGYTF
size: -; J: TRBJ2-1; D: -; V: TRBV7-3; DNA: TGTGCCAGCAGCTTAACGGGACCCAATGAGCAGTTCTTC; CDR3: CASSLTGPNEQFF
size: many; J: TRBJ2-2; D: -; V: TRBV12-3/TRBV12-4; DNA: TGTGCCAGCAGTTCGACAAACACCGGGGAGCTGTTTTTT; CDR3: CASSSTNTGELFF
size: -; J: TRBJ2-3; D: -; V: TRBV5-1; DNA: TGCGCCAGCAAATTGAGAGGGGCAAGCCAAGATACGCAGTATTTT; CDR3: CASKLRGASQDTQYF
size: -; J: TRBJ1-4; D: -; V: TRBV29-1; DNA: TGCAGCGCGTGCTCCAGGGGCAATGAAAAACTGTTTTTT; CDR3: CSACSRGNEKLFF
size: few; J: TRBJ1-5; D: -; V: TRBV6-2/TRBV6-3; DNA: TGTGCCAGCAGCCGGGGGAGAAGTGTGGGGCCCCAGCATTTT; CDR3: CASSRGRSVGPQHF
size: few; J: TRBJ1-1; D: -; V: TRBV7-3; DNA: TGTGCCAGCAGCTTAACGAACAAGAACACTGAAGCTTTCTTT; CDR3: CASSLTNKNTEAFF
size: few; J: TRBJ1-4; D: -; V: TRBV4-3; DNA: TGCGCCAGCAGCCGGGGCGGGTCAACTAATGAAAAACTGCTTTTT; CDR3: CASSRGGSTNEKLLF
size: few; J: TRBJ2-1; D: TRBD2; V: TRBV12-3/TRBV12-4; DNA: TGTGCCAGCAGTTACCTTAGCGGGGCGTACAATGAGCAGTTCTTC; CDR3: CASSYLSGAYNEQFF
size: -; J: TRBJ1-1; D: TRBD1; V: TRBV10-3; DNA: TGTGCCATCAGTGGGGGGACAGGGGTTACTGAAGCTTTCTTT; CDR3: CAISGGTGVTEAFF
size: -; J: TRBJ2-5; D: TRBD1; V: TRBV6-5; DNA: TGTGCCAGCAGTTCCCCCCGGGACAGGGACGTTTATTCCCAAGAGACCCAGTACTTC; CDR3: CASSSPRDRDVYSQETQYF
size: -; J: TRBJ2-3; D: TRBD2; V: TRBV20-1; DNA: TGCAGTGCTAGTGGGGCGGCTAGCGGGGGTACTAGCACAGATACGCAGTATTTT; CDR3: CSASGAASGGTSTDTQYF
size: few; J: TRBJ2-1; D: -; V: TRBV10-3; DNA: TGTGCCATCAGTGAACGGGCGGGTTCCTACAATGGGCAGTTCTTC; CDR3: CAISERAGSYNGQFF
size: -; J: TRBJ1-1; D: -; V: TRBV3-1; DNA: TGTGCCAGCAGCCAAGAGGGAGGGGTGGCCGCTTTCTTT; CDR3: CASSQEGGVAAFF
size: -; J: TRBJ2-1; D: -; V: TRBV7-3; DNA: TGTGCCAGCAGCTCCGCCCCGAGGCCTTACAATGAGCAGTTCTTC; CDR3: CASSSAPRPYNEQFF
size: few; J: TRBJ2-7; D: -; V: TRBV3-1; DNA: TGTGCCAGCAGAGGCCAGGGAGCCAGCGAGCAGTACTTC; CDR3: CASRGQGASEQYF
size: -; J: TRBJ2-1; D: -; V: TRBV3-1; DNA: TGTGCCAGCAGCCAAGATTGCCGAAAGCAGTTCTTC; CDR3: CASSQDCRKQFF
size: few; J: TRBJ2-3; D: TRBD2; V: TRBV14; DNA: TGTGCCAGCAGCTTGGAGCGGGGGGCAAGCACAGATACGCAGTATTTT; CDR3: CASSLERGASTDTQYF
size: few; J: TRBJ2-1; D: -; V: TRBV5-1; DNA: TGCGCCAGCAGCGTACGGCAGGCGACGTACAATGAGCAGTTCTTC; CDR3: CASSVRQATYNEQFF
size: -; J: TRBJ1-4; D: TRBD1; V: TRBV29-1; DNA: TGCAGCGTTCAGAGACAGGGCTTTAATGAAAAACTGTTTTTT; CDR3: CSVQRQGFNEKLFF
size: -; J: TRBJ1-2; D: -; V: TRBV4-2; DNA: TGTGCCAGCAGCCAAGATTTGGGGGAAATCAACTATGGCTACACCTTC; CDR3: CASSQDLGEINYGYTF
size: -; J: TRBJ2-5; D: -; V: TRBV20-1; DNA: TGCAGTGCTAGAGATGGGGGGCCGGTGGAGACCCAGTACTTC; CDR3: CSARDGGPVETQYF
size: few; J: TRBJ1-5; D: -; V: TRBV6-4; DNA: TGTGCCAGCAAAAACAGATACAATCGGCCCCAGCATTTT; CDR3: CASKNRYNRPQHF
size: -; J: TRBJ2-5; D: -; V: TRBV7-2; DNA: TGTGCCAGCAGCTTACGACAGTACCAAGAGACCCAGTACTTC; CDR3: CASSLRQYQETQYF
size: -; J: TRBJ1-6; D: -; V: TRBV6-1; DNA: TGTGCCAGCAGGGTCCCAAGAGACTATAATTCACCCCTCCACTTT; CDR3: CASRVPRDYNSPLHF
size: once; J: TRBJ2-1; D: -; V: TRBV6-2/TRBV6-3; DNA: TGTGCCAGCAGTTACGCTAGGACTGGGAATGAGCAGTTCTTC; CDR3: CASSYARTGNEQFF
size: few; J: TRBJ2-3; D: TRBD1; V: TRBV4-3; DNA: TGCGCCAGCAGCCAACCCAGGGGGGATACGCAGTATTTT; CDR3: CASSQPRGDTQYF
size: -; J: TRBJ2-1; D: -; V: TRBV6-2/TRBV6-3; DNA: TGTGCCAGCAAAAGGGGAAACAATGAGCAGTTCTTC; CDR3: CASKRGNNEQFF
size: -; J: TRBJ1-2; D: -; V: TRBV12-3/TRBV12-4; DNA: TGTGCCAGCAGTTTGGGAGGGACTTACACCCACTATGGCTACACCTTC; CDR3: CASSLGGTYTHYGYTF
size: few; J: TRBJ1-4; D: -; V: TRBV27; DNA: TGTGCCAGCAGCCCCTGGGGAACAACTAATGAAAAACTGTTTTTT; CDR3: CASSPWGTTNEKLFF
size: -; J: TRBJ2-2; D: TRBD1; V: TRBV20-1; DNA: TGCAGTGTTCTGACAGGGAAAACCGGGGAGCTGTTTTTT; CDR3: CSVLTGKTGELFF
size: few; J: TRBJ2-1; D: TRBD2; V: TRBV7-2; DNA: TGTGCCAGCAGCTTAGCGGGGGGGACTGGGGGCAATGAGCAGTTCTTC; CDR3: CASSLAGGTGGNEQFF
size: -; J: TRBJ2-7; D: -; V: TRBV28; DNA: TGTGCCAGCAGTTTAGTCCCCTACGAGCAGTACTTC; CDR3: CASSLVPYEQYF
size: -; J: TRBJ2-3; D: -; V: TRBV20-1; DNA: TGCAGTGCTAGGTCAGTCTCCAAGGCGGCAGGTACGCAGTATTTT; CDR3: CSARSVSKAAGTQYF
size: -; J: TRBJ2-1; D: TRBD2; V: TRBV7-2; DNA: TGTGCCAGCAGCTTAGGAGGGACTAGCGGGGGGGCCTATGAGCAGTTCTTC; CDR3: CASSLGGTSGGAYEQFF
size: few; J: TRBJ2-2; D: TRBD1; V: TRBV20-1; DNA: TGCAGTGCTAGAGATCCCGGACAGGGCAAGAGCGGGGAGCTGTTTTTT; CDR3: CSARDPGQGKSGELFF
size: few; J: TRBJ2-2; D: TRBD1; V: TRBV5-1; DNA: TGCGCCAGCAGCCTCGACAGGGCTGGCGGGGAGCTGTTTTTT; CDR3: CASSLDRAGGELFF
size: -; J: TRBJ2-1; D: -; V: TRBV20-1; DNA: TGCAGTGCTCACCCCCGGGGCAGCCCCAATGAGCAGCTCTTC; CDR3: CSAHPRGSPNEQLF
size: many; J: TRBJ2-5; D: -; V: TRBV9; DNA: TGTGCCAGCAGCGTAGGTGGGCTTGAAGAGACCCAGTACTTC; CDR3: CASSVGGLEETQYF
size: few; J: TRBJ2-5; D: TRBD1; V: TRBV12-3/TRBV12-4; DNA: TGTGCCAGCTCCCTGGACAGGGATGAGACCCAGTACTTC; CDR3: CASSLDRDETQYF
size: few; J: TRBJ1-5; D: -; V: TRBV20-1; DNA: TGCAGTGCTAGAGGCGGCAGCAATCAGCCCCAGCATTTT; CDR3: CSARGGSNQPQHF
size: -; J: TRBJ1-4; D: -; V: TRBV7-9; DNA: TGTGCCAGCAGCCCGGGACGGCTTCCCCCAACTAATGAAAAACTGTTTTTT; CDR3: CASSPGRLPPTNEKLFF
size: -; J: TRBJ2-3; D: -; V: TRBV3-1; DNA: TGTGCCAGCAGCTTGAGGAGGGGGCCCACAGATACGCAGTATTTT; CDR3: CASSLRRGPTDTQYF
size: -; J: TRBJ2-1; D: -; V: TRBV6-1; DNA: TGTGCCAGCAGCCCCGAGGCGGGGTATTACAATGAGCAGTTCTTC; CDR3: CASSPEAGYYNEQFF
size: -; J: TRBJ2-1; D: -; V: TRBV14; DNA: TGTGCCAGCAGAGACGGGACGGATGAGCAGTTCTTC; CDR3: CASRDGTDEQFF
size: -; J: TRBJ2-1; D: -; V: TRBV29-1; DNA: TGCAGCGTCGTCGTGGTTGAGCAGTTCTTC; CDR3: CSVVVVEQFF
size: -; J: TRBJ2-3; D: TRBD2; V: TRBV6-2/TRBV6-3; DNA: TGTGCCAGCAACCGACTAGCGGAGAACACAGATACGCAGTATTTT; CDR3: CASNRLAENTDTQYF
size: -; J: TRBJ2-2; D: -; V: TRBV24-1; DNA: TGTGCCACCGGGGACTCGAACACCGGGGAGCTGTTTTTT; CDR3: CATGDSNTGELFF
size: -; J: TRBJ1-2; D: -; V: TRBV10-3; DNA: TGTGCCATCAGTGTCGCAGGAGGGGGCTATGGCTACACCTTC; CDR3: CAISVAGGGYGYTF
size: -; J: TRBJ1-1; D: -; V: TRBV9; DNA: TGTGCCAGCAGCGTAGCCCCGAACCAGGTGAACACTGAAGCTTTCTTT; CDR3: CASSVAPNQVNTEAFF
size: -; J: TRBJ2-5; D: TRBD2; V: TRBV4-1; DNA: TGCGCCAGCAGCCCTGGGAGGGTTCCCCAAGAGACCCAGTACTTC; CDR3: CASSPGRVPQETQYF
size: -; J: TRBJ2-5; D: -; V: TRBV24-1; DNA: TGTGCCACCAGTGATTTGCTCCAAGAGACCCAGTACTTC; CDR3: CATSDLLQETQYF
size: -; J: TRBJ2-1; D: -; V: TRBV21-1; DNA: TGTGCCAGCAGCAATATCCTAGCGTTGAATGAGCAGTTCTTC; CDR3: CASSNILALNEQFF
size: few; J: TRBJ2-5; D: TRBD2; V: TRBV12-3/TRBV12-4; DNA: TGTGCCAGCAGGATGGCTAGCGGACAGACCCAGTACTTC; CDR3: CASRMASGQTQYF
size: -; J: TRBJ2-6; D: TRBD1; V: TRBV7-9; DNA: TGTGTCAGCAGCTCAGGACAGGGGGCTGTCTCTGGGGCCAACGTCCTGACTTTC; CDR3: CVSSSGQGAVSGANVLTF